What follows are 27 T cell receptor beta chains derived from one specimen sequenced in a study of blood T cell repertoires in COVID-19 (dated by TCRdb to between 2020 and 2021). Library preparation employed the immunoSEQ multiplex PCR assay. As stored in TCRdb, this immuneACCESS dataset retains in-frame rearrangements with V and J assigned. A fraction of the clones does not appear; measured against another copy, unresolved V genes explain less than half of the discrepancy, and the remainder lacks a known reason. In this sample the table shows tens of thousands of clones, over 70% of which occur a single time. The ten largest clones take up approximately 34% of the sample. Sequenced input: peripheral blood. These receptors were collected from a woman aged 70-85 years with acute or convalescent COVID-19.

This clone was found a few times. The CDR3 protein is CASSYRSASGSTDTQYF. The CDR3 nucleotides read TGTGCCAGCAGTTACCGATCAGCTAGCGGGAGTACAGATACGCAGTATTTT. The chain joins TRBV6-2 or TRBV6-3 to TRBJ2-3; 10 nucleotides match TRBD2. CDR1 and CDR2 from the germline V gene are MNHEY and SVGEGT. The J segment lost 3 bases and the V segment lost 2 bases, leaving 8 bases of the junction unmatched. The CDR3 runs to 17 residues.

Ten or more counts support this clone. The chain links TRBV7-9 to TRBJ1-2; D is undetermined. Trimming removed 6 bases at V and 4 bases at J, with 9 bases between. Germline CDR1 is SEHNR and CDR2 is FQNEAQ (reference sequence). This CDR3 comprises 12 residues. The CDR3 loop reads CASSEAVYGYTF. The CDR3, as DNA: TGTGCCAGCAGTGAAGCGGTCTATGGCTACACCTTC.

The V call is TRBV4-2, the J call TRBJ1-4; D is unclear. This CDR3 contains 14 residues. With 0 bases removed from V and 4 bases from J, the gap between germline ends came to 6 bases. The germline V gene encodes CDR1 LGHNA and CDR2 YNFKEQ. Here the CDR3 reads CASSQDGGNEKLFF. The CDR3 bases are TGTGCCAGCAGCCAAGATGGCGGTAATGAAAAACTGTTTTTT.

The chain combines TRBV28 with TRBJ2-7; TRBD1 agrees at 7 bases. This CDR3 is 14 amino acids long. Germline CDR1 reads MDHEN; CDR2 reads SYDVKM. Germline trimming cut 5 bases from V and 7 bases from J; bases unmatched to any gene: 11. In nucleotides, the CDR3 is TGTGCCAGCAGTCCGCAGGGGGTATCGGGGGAGCAGTACTTC. It translates to CASSPQGVSGEQYF.

The V call is TRBV7-9, the J call TRBJ1-1; perhaps TRBD1 as D (5 bases). Per the germline V gene, CDR1 is SEHNR and CDR2 is FQNEAQ (reference sequence). The CDR3 is made up of 16 amino acids. V was shortened by 5 bases and J by 1 base, with 17 bases between the two germline ends. DNA of the CDR3: TGTGCCAGCAGCCAATCAGGGTATTCGAAGAACACTGAAGCTTTCTTT. Translated: CASSQSGYSKNTEAFF.

This clone was seen a single time. The J gene is TRBJ1-3, the V gene TRBV30, with D tentatively TRBD1 (5 bases). The CDR3 runs 14 residues. Germline loops: CDR1 GTSNPN, CDR2 SVGIG (reference sequence). V was pared by 5 bases and J by 0 bases, with 11 bases between. The CDR3: CAWQRQISGNTIYF. CDR3 nucleotides: TGTGCCTGGCAGAGACAGATCTCTGGAAACACCATATATTTT.

The rearrangement links TRBV12-5 to TRBJ1-5; TRBD1 is a possible D gene (5 bases). Germline CDR1 and CDR2: LGHNT and FRNRAP. V was trimmed by 0 bases and J by 4 bases, leaving 19 bases between them. The CDR3 covers 18 residues. The CDR3, as DNA: TGTGCTAGTGGTTTGGTAGTGGGGCCGTGGGCAGGTAATCAGCCCCAGCATTTT. It specifies CASGLVVGPWAGNQPQHF.

The gene calls are TRBV7-9 and TRBJ2-2; 9 bases map to TRBD2. The CDR3 loop spans 17 amino acids. Germline CDR1 reads SEHNR; CDR2 reads FQNEAQ (reference sequence). V shed 4 bases, J shed 5 bases, and the junction held 11 bases outside the gene matches. For the CDR3, the DNA is TGTGCCAGCAGCTCCCCCGCGGGGGGGGCACGAACCGGGGAGCTGTTTTTT. Translated: CASSSPAGGARTGELFF.

This clone was found once. The V and J genes are TRBV29-1 and TRBJ1-2; D call uncertain. V was pared by 0 bases and J by 7 bases, with 12 bases between. Germline lookup yields CDR1 SQVTM and CDR2 ANQGSEA. This CDR3 region has 13 residues. CDR3 protein: CSVEDIQSGGYTF. CDR3 nucleotide sequence: TGCAGCGTTGAAGACATACAGTCTGGTGGCTACACCTTC.

The chain carries TRBV11-1 and TRBJ2-5, with D tentatively TRBD1 (6 bases). The CDR3 is 15 amino acids. Germline CDR1 reads SGHAT; CDR2 reads FQDESV (reference sequence). Trimming took off 4 bases at V and 3 bases at J, with 15 bases between the two ends. Here the CDR3 reads CASSSLLDREETQYF. In DNA, the CDR3 is TGTGCCAGCAGCTCCCTTTTGGACAGAGAAGAGACCCAGTACTTC.

V is TRBV18 and J is TRBJ2-2, with TRBD1 matching over 7 bases. The J segment lost 2 bases and the V segment lost 5 bases, leaving 5 bases of the junction unmatched. This CDR3 spans 15 amino acids. Germline loops: CDR1 KGHSH, CDR2 LQKENI. Here the CDR3 reads CASSSRQGNTGELFF. CDR3 DNA sequence: TGTGCCAGCTCATCCCGACAGGGCAACACCGGGGAGCTGTTTTTT.

J is TRBJ2-3 and V is TRBV29-1, with TRBD2 as a possible D gene (5 bases). Germline CDR1 and CDR2: SQVTM and ANQGSEA. This CDR3 region has 12 residues. Trimming removed 2 bases at V and 9 bases at J, with 12 bases between. The CDR3 sequence is CSVESMGETQYF. The CDR3 DNA is TGCAGCGTTGAAAGTATGGGAGAAACGCAGTATTTT.

The J gene is TRBJ2-1, the V gene TRBV5-6, with D possibly being TRBD2 (5 bases). The CDR3 covers 15 residues. The V end lost 0 bases, the J end lost 8 bases, and 15 bases lay between the germline ends. The germline gives CDR1 SGHDT, CDR2 YYEEEE. CDR3: CASSLGLGEGDEQFF. As DNA, the CDR3 is TGTGCCAGCAGCTTGGGATTAGGAGAGGGAGATGAGCAGTTCTTC.

The CDR3 sequence: CASSSRTGGYASEQFF. The CDR3 DNA sequence: TGTGCCAGCAGTTCACGGACAGGGGGCTACGCGAGTGAGCAGTTCTTC. The chain links TRBV6-2 or TRBV6-3 to TRBJ2-1; TRBD1 agrees at 11 bases. The V segment lost 4 bases and the J segment 9 bases; nucleotides outside the gene matches: 11. From germline, CDR1 is MNHEY and CDR2 SVGEGT. The CDR3 contains 16 residues.

This clone was detected only once. The chain links TRBV4-1 to TRBJ2-7; 9 nucleotides agree with TRBD2. V was clipped by 3 bases and J by 9 bases; unmatched bases: 12. The CDR3 spans 15 residues. CDR1 is MGHRA, CDR2 YSYEKL, per germline. CDR3 residues: CASSQLRGGGARQYF. The CDR3 DNA is TGCGCCAGCAGCCAGCTTCGGGGCGGGGGGGCCCGGCAGTACTTC.

The chain is built from TRBV2 and TRBJ2-7, with 8 bases fitting TRBD1. Unmatched junction bases numbered 4, after V lost 7 bases and J lost 2 bases. The CDR3 has 13 residues. The germline gives CDR1 SNHLY, CDR2 FYNNEI. The CDR3 nucleotides read TGTGCCAGCACTAGGACAGGGACCTACGAGCAGTACTTC. Residues: CASTRTGTYEQYF.

CDR3 amino acids: CASSDRGYGYTF. The CDR3 region has the DNA TGTGCCAGCAGCGACAGGGGTTATGGCTACACCTTC. The genes are TRBV2 and TRBJ1-2, with 8 positions matching TRBD1. This CDR3 is built from 12 residues. From germline, CDR1 is SNHLY and CDR2 FYNNEI. V lost 6 bases, J lost 5 bases, and 2 bases stayed unmatched.

The chain links TRBV18 to TRBJ1-3, with unresolved D. This CDR3 is 13 amino acids long. Trimming shortened V by 5 bases and J by 9 bases, and 14 bases separated the two germline ends. CDR1 is KGHSH and CDR2 is LQKENI in the germline V gene. The CDR3: CASSIVRESTIYF. The CDR3 DNA reads as TGTGCCAGCTCAATCGTCCGGGAAAGCACCATATATTTT.

Here the CDR3 reads CASSSYLETEAFF. The CDR3 DNA follows: TGTGCCAGCAGCTCTTATCTTGAGACTGAAGCTTTCTTT. The chain joins TRBV11-1 to TRBJ1-1; unclear D gene. Trimming removed 4 bases at V and 5 bases at J, with 11 bases between. The CDR3 consists of 13 residues. Per the germline V gene, CDR1 is SGHAT and CDR2 is FQDESV (reference sequence).

This clone was seen a few times. This chain uses TRBV20-1 with TRBJ1-4; D perhaps matches TRBD1 (6 bases). Germline assignment: CDR1 DFQATT and CDR2 SNEGSKA (reference sequence). CDR3 length: 15 residues. The ends were cut back, 3 bases at V and 8 bases at J, with 19 bases in the middle. CDR3 nucleotide sequence: TGCAGTGCTAGTGCCAGGGGCACCAAGGTAGAAAAACTGTTTTTT. The encoded protein is CSASARGTKVEKLFF.

The chain combines TRBV27 with TRBJ1-2, with a tentative D call TRBD1 (5 bases). Trimming removed 8 bases at V and 6 bases at J, with 19 bases between. The CDR3 loop spans 14 amino acids. The germline V gene has CDR1 MNHEY and CDR2 SMNVEV (reference sequence). In DNA form, the CDR3 reads TGTGCCAGCTCCCCTGCGGGGCTGCTGGATGGCTACACCTTC. Translating gives CASSPAGLLDGYTF.

The gene calls are TRBV5-6 and TRBJ2-1; weak D call: TRBD2 (5 bases). Trimming cost V 6 bases and J 6 bases, with 16 bases left between them. In germline, CDR1 is SGHDT, CDR2 YYEEEE. The length of the CDR3 is 14 residues. The CDR3 loop reads CASTRQRFLNEQFF. As DNA, the CDR3 is TGTGCCAGCACCAGGCAGCGGTTCCTCAATGAGCAGTTCTTC.

The V gene is TRBV11-2, the J gene TRBJ1-1; TRBD1 aligns across 12 bases. The V segment lost 4 bases and the J segment 7 bases; nucleotides outside the gene matches: 7. The V gene's germline CDR1 is SGHAT and CDR2 FQNNGV. The CDR3 is 15 residues long. CDR3 loop: CASSSQGTGGSEAFF. In nucleotides, the CDR3 is TGTGCCAGCAGCTCCCAGGGGACAGGGGGCAGTGAAGCTTTCTTT.

CDR3 loop: CASSQDPRGSQAFF. CDR3 coding DNA: TGTGCCAGCAGCCAAGATCCTAGGGGGTCTCAAGCTTTCTTT. The chain employs TRBV3-1 (or the pseudogene TRBV3-2) and TRBJ1-1, with D maybe TRBD1 (6 bases). This CDR3 spans 14 amino acids. Germline lookup yields CDR1 LGHDT and CDR2 YNNKEL (reference sequence). The V and J ends lost 0 bases and 9 bases respectively, with 14 bases between them.

This chain connects TRBV10-3 to TRBJ1-2; D might be TRBD1 (5 bases). Germline loops: CDR1 ENHRY, CDR2 SYGVKD. V shed 4 bases and J shed 0 bases, with 9 bases lying between them. The CDR3 loop spans 14 amino acids. CDR3 nucleotide sequence: TGTGCCATCAGTGCGACAGATACTAACTATGGCTACACCTTC. It codes for CAISATDTNYGYTF.

This clone was recorded only once. The chain couples TRBV28 to TRBJ1-1; 7 bases map to TRBD1. The germline V gene encodes CDR1 MDHEN and CDR2 SYDVKM. This CDR3 comprises 14 residues. The trim removed 5 bases at V and 2 bases at J, leaving 5 bases unmatched. The CDR3 reads CASSIRTGNTEAFF. CDR3 sequence (DNA): TGTGCCAGCAGTATCAGGACAGGAAACACTGAAGCTTTCTTT.

This sequence joins TRBV19 and TRBJ1-2; D is undetermined. Per the germline V gene, CDR1 is LNHDA and CDR2 is SQIVND (reference sequence). The length of the CDR3 is 12 residues. V lost 6 bases to trimming and J lost 14 bases, with 19 bases between them. DNA for the CDR3: TGTGCCAGTAGCGTCTCCGCGAGAGGGAAAACCTTC. The encoded protein is CASSVSARGKTF.